The rows below give T cell receptor beta chains drawn from one sample of a study of T cell responses to AZD1222 COVID-19 vaccine. Clones were read by immunoSEQ multiplex PCR, and TCRdb kept only the in-frame ones, dropping some. The repertoire holds tens of thousands of clones, with less than 85% as singletons. The source was peripheral blood, collected 28 days after the second AZD1222 dose. These receptor sequences come from an adult who received the AZD1222 COVID-19 vaccine. CDR3s include the opening cysteine and the closing phenylalanine or tryptophan. The order of the fields is CDR3 length, V gene, D gene, J gene, CDR3 protein. D genes are given only for firm matches.

12	TRBV3-1/TRBV3-2	TRBD1	TRBJ1-2	CASSQGVGGYTF
13	TRBV2	.	TRBJ1-2	CASTIQGLYGYTF
16	TRBV13	TRBD2	TRBJ2-3	CASSLAGTSETDTQYF
14	TRBV2	.	TRBJ2-3	CASRFRGSTDTQYF
15	TRBV4-3	TRBD2	TRBJ2-1	CASSQVAGGPNEQFF
13	TRBV19	.	TRBJ1-1	CASSTVPNTEAFF
12	TRBV12-3/TRBV12-4	.	TRBJ1-3	CASSLVGNTIYF
15	TRBV7-9	.	TRBJ1-2	CASSSLWRGSYGYTF
12	TRBV28	.	TRBJ1-5	CASITEGQPQHF
14	TRBV27	.	TRBJ1-1	CASSLSGLNTEAFF
17	TRBV5-6	TRBD2	TRBJ2-3	CASSLRLAGGSGDTQYF
15	TRBV2	.	TRBJ2-3	CASSGRNEQGDTQYF